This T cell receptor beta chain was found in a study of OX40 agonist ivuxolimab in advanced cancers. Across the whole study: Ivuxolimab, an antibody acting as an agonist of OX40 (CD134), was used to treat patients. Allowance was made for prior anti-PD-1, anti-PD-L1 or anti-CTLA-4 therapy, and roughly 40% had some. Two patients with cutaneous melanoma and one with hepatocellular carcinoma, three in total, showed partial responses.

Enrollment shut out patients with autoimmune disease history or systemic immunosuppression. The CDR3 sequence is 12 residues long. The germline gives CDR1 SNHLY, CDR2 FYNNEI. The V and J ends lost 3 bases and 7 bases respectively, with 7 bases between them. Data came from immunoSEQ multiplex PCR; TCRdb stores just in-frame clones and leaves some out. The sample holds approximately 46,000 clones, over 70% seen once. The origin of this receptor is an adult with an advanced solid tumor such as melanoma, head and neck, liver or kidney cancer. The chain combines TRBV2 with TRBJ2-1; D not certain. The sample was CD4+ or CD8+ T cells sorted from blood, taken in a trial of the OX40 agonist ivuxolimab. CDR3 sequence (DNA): TGTGCCAGCAGTGACTCTGGGAATGAGCAGTTCTTC. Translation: CASSDSGNEQFF. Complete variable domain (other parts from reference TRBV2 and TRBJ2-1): EPEVTQTPSHQVTQMGQEVILRCVPISNHLYFYWYRQILGQKVEFLVSFYNNEISEKSEIFDDQFSVERPDGSNFTLKIRSTKLEDSAMYFCASSDSGNEQFFGPGTRLTVL.